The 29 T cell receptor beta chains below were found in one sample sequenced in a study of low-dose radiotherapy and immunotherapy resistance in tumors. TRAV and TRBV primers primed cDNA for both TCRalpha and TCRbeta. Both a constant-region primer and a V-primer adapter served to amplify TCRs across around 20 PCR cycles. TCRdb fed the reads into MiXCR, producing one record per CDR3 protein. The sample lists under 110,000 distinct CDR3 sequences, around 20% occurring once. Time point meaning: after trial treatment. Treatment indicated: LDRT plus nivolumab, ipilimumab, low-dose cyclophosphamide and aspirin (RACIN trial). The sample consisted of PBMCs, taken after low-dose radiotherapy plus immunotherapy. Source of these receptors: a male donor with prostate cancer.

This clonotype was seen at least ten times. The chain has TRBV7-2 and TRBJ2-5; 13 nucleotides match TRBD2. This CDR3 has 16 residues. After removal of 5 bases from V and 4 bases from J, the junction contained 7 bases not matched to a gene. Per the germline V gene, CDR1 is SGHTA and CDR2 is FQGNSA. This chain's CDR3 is CASSPRTSGGGETQYF. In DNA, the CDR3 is TGTGCCAGCAGCCCGCGGACTAGCGGGGGTGGAGAGACCCAGTACTTC.

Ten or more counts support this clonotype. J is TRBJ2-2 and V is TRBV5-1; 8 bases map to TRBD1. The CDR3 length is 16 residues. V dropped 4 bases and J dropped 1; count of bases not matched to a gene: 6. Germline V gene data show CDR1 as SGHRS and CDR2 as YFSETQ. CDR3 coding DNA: TGCGCCAGCAGCATTTCCGGGACAGGGAACACCGGGGAGCTGTTTTTT. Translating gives CASSISGTGNTGELFF.

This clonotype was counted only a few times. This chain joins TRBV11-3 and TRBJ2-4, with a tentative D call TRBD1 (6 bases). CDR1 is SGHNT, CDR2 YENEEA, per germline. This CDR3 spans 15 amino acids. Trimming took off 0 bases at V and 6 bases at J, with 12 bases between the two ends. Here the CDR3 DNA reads TGTGCCAGCAGCTTAGATGGGGGCGAGGGAAACATTCAGTACTTC. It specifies CASSLDGGEGNIQYF.

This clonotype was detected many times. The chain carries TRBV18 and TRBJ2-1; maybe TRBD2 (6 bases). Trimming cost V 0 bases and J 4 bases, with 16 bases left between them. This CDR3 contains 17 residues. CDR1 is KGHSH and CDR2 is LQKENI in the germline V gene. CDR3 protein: CASSPPKPGDKYNEQFF. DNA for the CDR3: TGTGCCAGCTCACCACCGAAGCCGGGGGATAAATACAATGAGCAGTTCTTC.

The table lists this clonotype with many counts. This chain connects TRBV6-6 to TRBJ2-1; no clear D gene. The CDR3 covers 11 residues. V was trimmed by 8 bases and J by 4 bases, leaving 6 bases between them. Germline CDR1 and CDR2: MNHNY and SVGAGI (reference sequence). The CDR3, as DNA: TGTGCCAGCGGGGATTACAATGAGCAGTTCTTC. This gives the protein CASGDYNEQFF.

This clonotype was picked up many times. DNA for the CDR3: TGCAGCGTTGTGGCCCGGGAGGGCTACAATGAGCAGTTCTTC. Translation: CSVVAREGYNEQFF. V is TRBV29-1 and J is TRBJ2-1, with 8 bases matching TRBD2. Germline V gives CDR1 SQVTM, CDR2 ANQGSEA. The ends lost 4 bases at V and 3 bases at J; junction bases unmatched: 5. The CDR3 has 14 amino acids.

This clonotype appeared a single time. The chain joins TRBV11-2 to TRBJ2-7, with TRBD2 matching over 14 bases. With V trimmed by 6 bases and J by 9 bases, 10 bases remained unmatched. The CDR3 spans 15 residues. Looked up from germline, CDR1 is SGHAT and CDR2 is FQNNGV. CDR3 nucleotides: TGTGCCAGCAGATCCCTGGGACTAGCGGGGGAGGTGCAGTACTTC. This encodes CASRSLGLAGEVQYF.

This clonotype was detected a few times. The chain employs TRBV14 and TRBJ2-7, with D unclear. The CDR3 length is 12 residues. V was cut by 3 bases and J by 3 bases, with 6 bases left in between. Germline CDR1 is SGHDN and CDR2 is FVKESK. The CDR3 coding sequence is TGTGCCAGCAGCCACACCTACTACGAGCAGTACTTC. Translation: CASSHTYYEQYF.

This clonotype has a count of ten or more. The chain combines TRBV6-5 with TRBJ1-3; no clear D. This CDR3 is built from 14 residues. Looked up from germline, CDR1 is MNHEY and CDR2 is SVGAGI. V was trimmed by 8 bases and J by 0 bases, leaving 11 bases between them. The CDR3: CASAPMSSGNTIYF. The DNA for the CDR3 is TGTGCCAGCGCACCTATGAGCTCTGGAAACACCATATATTTT.

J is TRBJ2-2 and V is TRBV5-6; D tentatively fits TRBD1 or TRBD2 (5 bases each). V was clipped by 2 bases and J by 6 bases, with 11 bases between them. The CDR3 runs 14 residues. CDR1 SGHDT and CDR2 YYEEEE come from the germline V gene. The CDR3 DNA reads TGTGCCAGCAGCTTAGTGACAGCGGCCGGGGAGCTGTTTTTT. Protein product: CASSLVTAAGELFF.

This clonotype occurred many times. CDR3 sequence (DNA): TGCAGCGTAGCGGACAGGGGAGACCAGCCCCAGCATTTT. It encodes CSVADRGDQPQHF. V gene TRBV29-1 combines with J gene TRBJ1-5; 9 nucleotides agree with TRBD1. In germline, CDR1 is SQVTM, CDR2 ANQGSEA. There are 13 residues in the CDR3. Trimming removed 6 bases from V and 7 bases from J; junction bases left unmatched: 7.

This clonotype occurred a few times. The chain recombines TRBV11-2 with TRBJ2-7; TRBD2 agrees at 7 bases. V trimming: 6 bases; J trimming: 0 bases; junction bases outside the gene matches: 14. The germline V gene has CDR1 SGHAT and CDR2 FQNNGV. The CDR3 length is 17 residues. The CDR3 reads CASRYPVGGGDSYEQYF. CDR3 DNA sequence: TGTGCCAGCAGATACCCGGTTGGCGGGGGAGACTCCTACGAGCAGTACTTC.

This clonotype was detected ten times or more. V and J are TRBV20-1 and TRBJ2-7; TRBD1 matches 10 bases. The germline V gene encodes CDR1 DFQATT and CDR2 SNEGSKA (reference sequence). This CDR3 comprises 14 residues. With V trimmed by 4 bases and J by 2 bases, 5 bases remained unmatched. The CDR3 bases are TGCAGTGCTATGGGACAGGGGTGGACCTACGAGCAGTACTTC. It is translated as CSAMGQGWTYEQYF.

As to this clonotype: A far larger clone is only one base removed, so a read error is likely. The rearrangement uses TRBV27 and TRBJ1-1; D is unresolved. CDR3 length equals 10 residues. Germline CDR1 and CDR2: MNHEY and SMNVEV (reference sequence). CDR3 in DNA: TGTACCACCAGCGGGAGCAAAGCTTTCTTT. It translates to CTTSGSKAFF.

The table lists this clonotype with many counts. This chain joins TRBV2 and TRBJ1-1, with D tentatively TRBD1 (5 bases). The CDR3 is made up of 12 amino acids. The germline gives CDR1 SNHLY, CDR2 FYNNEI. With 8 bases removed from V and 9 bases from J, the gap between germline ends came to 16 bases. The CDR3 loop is CASGGEGRKAFF. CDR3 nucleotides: TGTGCCAGCGGGGGTGAGGGCCGTAAAGCTTTCTTT.

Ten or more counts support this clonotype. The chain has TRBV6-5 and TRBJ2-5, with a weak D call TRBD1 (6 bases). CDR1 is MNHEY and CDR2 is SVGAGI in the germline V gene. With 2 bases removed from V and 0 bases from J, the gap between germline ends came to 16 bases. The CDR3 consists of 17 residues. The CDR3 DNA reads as TGTGCCAGCAGTTACCCAACAATCCGACAGGACCAAGAGACCCAGTACTTC. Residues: CASSYPTIRQDQETQYF.

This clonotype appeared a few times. The CDR3 region is CASSIPQGAGTYNSPLHF. The CDR3 coding sequence is TGTGCCAGTAGTATACCGCAGGGGGCTGGAACCTATAATTCACCCCTCCACTTT. V and J are TRBV19 and TRBJ1-6; TRBD1 matches at 8 bases. Germline CDR1 and CDR2: LNHDA and SQIVND (reference sequence). V gave up 2 bases and J gave up 2 bases; unmatched junction bases: 8. This CDR3 comprises 18 residues.

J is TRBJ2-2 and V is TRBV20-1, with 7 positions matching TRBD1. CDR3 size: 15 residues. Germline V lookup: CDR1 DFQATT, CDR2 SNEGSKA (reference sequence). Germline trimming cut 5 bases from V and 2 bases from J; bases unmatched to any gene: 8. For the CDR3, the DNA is TGCAGTGCTTACGAAACAGGGGTCAACACCGGGGAGCTGTTTTTT. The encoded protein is CSAYETGVNTGELFF.

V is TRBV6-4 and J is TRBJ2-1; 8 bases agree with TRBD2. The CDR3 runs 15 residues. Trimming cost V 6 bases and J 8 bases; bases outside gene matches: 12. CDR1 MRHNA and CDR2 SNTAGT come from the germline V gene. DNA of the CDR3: TGTGCCAGCAGCAACTTAGCGGGAAATCAGGATGAGCAGTTCTTC. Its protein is CASSNLAGNQDEQFF.

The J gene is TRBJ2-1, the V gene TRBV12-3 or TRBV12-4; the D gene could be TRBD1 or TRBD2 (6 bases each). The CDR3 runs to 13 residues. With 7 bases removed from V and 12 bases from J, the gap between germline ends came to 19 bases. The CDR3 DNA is TGTGCCAGCACTCGGGGGTGGGGGACATGGCAGTTCTTC. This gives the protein CASTRGWGTWQFF.

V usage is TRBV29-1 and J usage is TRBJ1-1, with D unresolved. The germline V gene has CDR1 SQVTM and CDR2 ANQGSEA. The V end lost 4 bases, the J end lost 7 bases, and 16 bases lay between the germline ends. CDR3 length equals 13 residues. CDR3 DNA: TGCAGCGTTGGAGGTGGCGGCTCCGGTGAAGCTTTCTTT. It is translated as CSVGGGGSGEAFF. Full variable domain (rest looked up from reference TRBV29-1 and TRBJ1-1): SAVISQKPSRDICQRGTSLTIQCQVDSQVTMMFWYRQQPGQSLTLIATANQGSEATYESGFVIDKFPISRPNLTFSTLTVSNMSPEDSSIYLCSVGGGGSGEAFFGQGTRLTVV.

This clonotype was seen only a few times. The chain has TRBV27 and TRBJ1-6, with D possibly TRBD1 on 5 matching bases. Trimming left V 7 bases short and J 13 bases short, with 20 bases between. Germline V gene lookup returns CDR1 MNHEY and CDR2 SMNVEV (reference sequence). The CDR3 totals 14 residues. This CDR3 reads CASKRGGQDRPLHF. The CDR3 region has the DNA TGTGCCAGCAAGCGGGGCGGGCAGGACCGTCCCCTCCACTTT.

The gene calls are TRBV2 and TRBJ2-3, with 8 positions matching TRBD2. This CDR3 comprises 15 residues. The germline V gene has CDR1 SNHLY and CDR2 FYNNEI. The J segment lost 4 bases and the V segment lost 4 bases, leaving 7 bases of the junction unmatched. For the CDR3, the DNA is TGTGCCAGCAGTGGTCAAGCGGGAGATTCAGATACGCAGTATTTT. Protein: CASSGQAGDSDTQYF.

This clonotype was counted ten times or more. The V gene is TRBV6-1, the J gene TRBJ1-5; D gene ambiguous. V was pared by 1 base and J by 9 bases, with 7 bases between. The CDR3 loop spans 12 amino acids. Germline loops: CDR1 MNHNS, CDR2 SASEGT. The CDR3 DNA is TGTGCCAGCAGTGAAGTTACATCGCCCCAGCATTTT. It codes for CASSEVTSPQHF.

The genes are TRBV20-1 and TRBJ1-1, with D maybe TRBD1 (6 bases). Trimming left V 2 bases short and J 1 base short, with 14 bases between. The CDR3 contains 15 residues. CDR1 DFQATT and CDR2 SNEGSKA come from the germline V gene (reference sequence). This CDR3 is CSARSPGTPNTEAFF. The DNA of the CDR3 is TGCAGTGCTAGAAGTCCCGGGACACCGAACACTGAAGCTTTCTTT.

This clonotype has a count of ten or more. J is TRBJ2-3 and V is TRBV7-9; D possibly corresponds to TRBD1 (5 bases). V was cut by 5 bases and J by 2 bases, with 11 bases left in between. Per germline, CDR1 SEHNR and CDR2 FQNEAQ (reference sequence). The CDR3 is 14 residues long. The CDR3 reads CASSQRTNTDTQYF. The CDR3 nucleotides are TGTGCCAGCAGCCAACGGACAAACACAGATACGCAGTATTTT.

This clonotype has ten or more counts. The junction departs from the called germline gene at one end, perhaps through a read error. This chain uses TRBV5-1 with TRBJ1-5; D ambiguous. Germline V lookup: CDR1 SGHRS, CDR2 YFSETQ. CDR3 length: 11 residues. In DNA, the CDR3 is TGTGCCAGCAGAAGAAATCAGCCCCAGCATTTT. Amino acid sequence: CASRRNQPQHF.

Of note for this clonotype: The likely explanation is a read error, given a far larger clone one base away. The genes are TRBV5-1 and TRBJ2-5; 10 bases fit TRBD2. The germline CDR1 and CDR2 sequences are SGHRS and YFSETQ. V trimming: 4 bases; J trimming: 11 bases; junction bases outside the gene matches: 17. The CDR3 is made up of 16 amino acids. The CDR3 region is CASSQNLAGVYNEQYF. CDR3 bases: TGCGCCAGCAGCCAAAACCTAGCGGGGGTTTACAATGAGCAGTACTTC.

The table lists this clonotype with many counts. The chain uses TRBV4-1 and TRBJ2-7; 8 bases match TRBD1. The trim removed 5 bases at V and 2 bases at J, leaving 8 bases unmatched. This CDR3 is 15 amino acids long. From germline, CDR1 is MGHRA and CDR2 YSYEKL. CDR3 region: CASSDPGTGTYEQYF. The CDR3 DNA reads TGCGCCAGCAGCGACCCCGGGACAGGAACCTACGAGCAGTACTTC.